These 24 T cell receptor beta chains were sequenced from one sample in a study of brain metastases from non-small cell lung cancer. Assay: immunoSEQ multiplex PCR; the TCRdb copy retains only in-frame clones and omits some. This table has more than 800 clones, roughly 84% appearing once. The source material was tumor-adjacent normal tissue. The receptors derive from a donor at least 40 years old with non-small cell lung cancer.

The chain carries TRBV18 and TRBJ2-5; 9 bases align to TRBD1. V lost 2 bases and J lost 5; bases outside the gene matches: 6. CDR3 length: 15 residues. Germline-derived CDR1 and CDR2 are KGHSH and LQKENI. Written as DNA, the CDR3 is TGTGCCAGCTCACCAGCGACAGGGGGTTGGGAGACCCAGTACTTC. It specifies CASSPATGGWETQYF. The variable domain in full, completed from reference TRBV18 and TRBJ2-5, reads NAGVMQNPRHLVRRRGQEARLRCSPMKGHSHVYWYRQLPEEGLKFMVYLQKENIIDESGMPKERFSAEFPKEGPSILRIQQVVRGDSAAYFCASSPATGGWETQYFGPGTRLLVL.

Only one count was recorded for this clone. The chain couples TRBV5-1 to TRBJ2-6; D not certain. The length of the CDR3 is 16 residues. V was pared by 5 bases and J by 0 bases, with 12 bases between. Germline V gives CDR1 SGHRS, CDR2 YFSETQ. CDR3 loop: CASSLGLDSGANVLTF. The CDR3 region has the DNA TGCGCCAGCAGTCTGGGGTTGGACTCTGGGGCCAACGTCCTGACTTTC.

CDR3 nucleotides: TGTGCCAGCAGTCTCCGGACTAGCGATGGGGCCGGGGAGCTGTTTTTT. It yields the protein CASSLRTSDGAGELFF. The V call is TRBV28, the J call TRBJ2-2; TRBD2 agrees at 9 bases. V dropped 5 bases and J dropped 6; count of bases not matched to a gene: 10. CDR1 and CDR2 (germline): MDHEN, SYDVKM. The CDR3 spans 16 residues.

The rearrangement uses TRBV11-3 and TRBJ2-1; TRBD2 aligns across 9 bases. The CDR3 contains 17 residues. V gave up 5 bases and J gave up 2 bases; unmatched junction bases: 10. Looked up from germline, CDR1 is SGHNT and CDR2 is YENEEA. The CDR3 region is CASSAAPSSGAYNEQFF. Written as DNA, the CDR3 is TGTGCCAGCAGCGCGGCCCCCTCTAGCGGGGCCTACAATGAGCAGTTCTTC. The full variable domain, its missing parts supplied by reference TRBV11-3 and TRBJ2-1, is EAGVVQSPRYKIIEKKQPVAFWCNPISGHNTLYWYLQNLGQGPELLIRYENEEAVDDSQLPKDRFSAERLKGVDSTLKIQPAELGDSAVYLCASSAAPSSGAYNEQFFGPGTRLTVL.

A few counts support this clone. The chain uses TRBV30 and TRBJ2-7; 7 nucleotides align to TRBD1. The CDR3 loop spans 11 amino acids. Germline assignment: CDR1 GTSNPN and CDR2 SVGIG (reference sequence). Unmatched junction bases numbered 0, after V lost 4 bases and J lost 3 bases. The CDR3 bases are TGTGCCTGGACAGGGGGCTACGAGCAGTACTTC. This sequence encodes CAWTGGYEQYF.

A remark on this clone: The same CDR3 is also encoded by other DNA sequences in this sample. The chain combines TRBV5-4 with TRBJ2-5; possibly TRBD1 or TRBD2 for D (5 bases each). CDR3 length equals 14 residues. V was trimmed by 4 bases and J by 0 bases, leaving 10 bases between them. Germline-derived CDR1 and CDR2 are SGHNT and YYREEE (reference sequence). In nucleotides, the CDR3 is TGTGCCAGCAGCCCTCGAGGGGACCAAGAGACCCAGTACTTC. It translates to CASSPRGDQETQYF.

A few counts support this clone. Different DNA sequences within this sample yield the same CDR3. The genes are TRBV2 and TRBJ2-7; D gene ambiguous. The germline gives CDR1 SNHLY, CDR2 FYNNEI. V lost 6 bases, J lost 6 bases, and 15 bases lay in between. This CDR3 contains 13 residues. The chain's CDR3 is CASRDTASAEQYF. In DNA, the CDR3 is TGTGCCAGCAGGGATACAGCCTCGGCCGAGCAGTACTTC. The full variable domain, its missing parts supplied by reference TRBV2 and TRBJ2-7, is EPEVTQTPSHQVTQMGQEVILRCVPISNHLYFYWYRQILGQKVEFLVSFYNNEISEKSEIFDDQFSVERPDGSNFTLKIRSTKLEDSAMYFCASRDTASAEQYFGPGTRLTVT.

Concerning this clone itself: A read error is possible here, since a much larger clone lies one base away. Different DNA sequences within this sample yield the same CDR3. The chain couples TRBV10-3 to TRBJ2-7; TRBD2 agrees at 7 bases. Germline V gives CDR1 ENHRY, CDR2 SYGVKD. This CDR3 comprises 14 residues. DNA of the CDR3: TGTGCTATCAGTGAGTCTGGACTAGTCTACGAGCAGTACTTC. Translated: CAISESGLVYEQYF.

In regard to this clone: Relative to the germline gene, one junction end is altered; a read error may explain this. The J gene is TRBJ1-1, the V gene TRBV5-1; D perhaps matches TRBD1 (5 bases). CDR3 length: 13 residues. Germline loops: CDR1 SGHRS, CDR2 YFSETQ. CDR3 in DNA: TGCACCAGCAGCTTGGGGGGGAACACTGAAGCTTTCTTT. This sequence encodes CTSSLGGNTEAFF.

The chain has TRBV24-1 and TRBJ2-3; D unclear. V dropped 3 bases and J dropped 2 bases, with 5 bases sitting between them. The CDR3 spans 13 residues. Germline V lookup: CDR1 KGHDR, CDR2 SFDVKD. The CDR3 DNA reads as TGTGCCACCAGTGATCATTACACAGATACGCAGTATTTT. Its protein is CATSDHYTDTQYF.

V gene TRBV7-2 combines with J gene TRBJ2-7; 10 bases match TRBD2. CDR1 and CDR2 from the germline V gene are SGHTA and FQGNSA. V shed 2 bases, J shed 4 bases, and the junction held 5 bases outside the gene matches. The CDR3 extends over 15 amino acids. The CDR3 bases are TGTGCCAGCAGCTTACTAGCGGGAGTGGCTTACGAGCAGTACTTC. This gives the protein CASSLLAGVAYEQYF.

The genes are TRBV4-1 and TRBJ1-6; 8 positions agree with TRBD1. In germline, CDR1 is MGHRA, CDR2 YSYEKL. The V segment lost 6 bases and the J segment 5 bases; nucleotides outside the gene matches: 3. CDR3 length equals 14 residues. CDR3 coding DNA: TGCGCCAGCAGTCGGACAGGGAATAATTCACCCCTCCACTTT. Translation: CASSRTGNNSPLHF.

The genes are TRBV9 and TRBJ1-2; D remains unclear. The CDR3 is 12 amino acids. The V end lost 3 bases, the J end lost 2 bases, and 5 bases lay between the germline ends. Germline CDR1 and CDR2: SGDLS and YYNGEE. CDR3 protein: CASSGRNYGYTF. DNA of the CDR3: TGTGCCAGCAGCGGACGGAACTATGGCTACACCTTC.

V gene TRBV18 combines with J gene TRBJ1-4; D not resolved. This CDR3 comprises 13 residues. The V gene lost 6 bases and the J gene lost 7 bases, with 12 bases spanning the gap. Germline V gene lookup returns CDR1 KGHSH and CDR2 LQKENI. CDR3: CASSPGRAEKLFF. The CDR3 DNA reads as TGTGCCAGCTCCCCCGGGAGGGCTGAAAAACTGTTTTTT.

V is TRBV19 and J is TRBJ2-5, with TRBD2 identical over 12 bases. This CDR3 is built from 14 residues. The trim removed 6 bases at V and 4 bases at J, leaving 3 bases unmatched. CDR1 and CDR2 from the germline V gene are LNHDA and SQIVND (reference sequence). CDR3 coding DNA: TGTGCCAGTAGCCAACTAGCGGGAGGAGAGACCCAGTACTTC. Protein product: CASSQLAGGETQYF.

The V call is TRBV28, the J call TRBJ2-1; TRBD2 might be the D (7 bases). The CDR3 is 16 residues long. In germline, CDR1 is MDHEN, CDR2 SYDVKM. The ends were cut back, 3 bases at V and 10 bases at J, with 22 bases in the middle. The CDR3 loop is CASSFGGGGSYWEQFF. CDR3 DNA: TGTGCCAGCAGTTTCGGAGGGGGGGGATCGTACTGGGAGCAGTTCTTC.

Details on this clone: One end of the junction fails to match germline, which may point to a read error. This sequence joins TRBV7-9 and TRBJ2-5, with TRBD1 identical over 7 bases. The CDR3 contains 15 residues. Germline CDR1 and CDR2: SEHNR and FQNEAQ (reference sequence). CDR3 region: CASSAMGQIKEIQYF. The CDR3 DNA follows: TGTGCCAGCAGCGCTATGGGACAGATCAAGGAGATCCAGTACTTC.

Here the CDR3 reads CASSQGEGSTDTQYF. The CDR3 region has the DNA TGTGCCAGCAGCCAGGGCGAGGGGAGCACAGATACGCAGTATTTT. The chain employs TRBV6-5 and TRBJ2-3; D is possibly TRBD1 or TRBD2 (5 bases each). The V gene's germline CDR1 is MNHEY and CDR2 SVGAGI. This CDR3 contains 15 residues. V gave up 6 bases and J gave up 0 bases, with 13 bases separating them.

The chain is built from TRBV14 and TRBJ2-7; D uncertain. Trimming pared 2 bases from V and 5 bases from J, leaving 10 bases between. Germline CDR1 SGHDN, CDR2 FVKESK. There are 13 residues in the CDR3. CDR3 nucleotides: TGTGCCAGCAGCCAAAACCTAGACGACGAGCAGTACTTC. Protein product: CASSQNLDDEQYF.

The genes are TRBV7-9 and TRBJ1-6; 7 bases line up with TRBD1. J lost 5 bases, V lost 4 bases, and 8 bases had no gene match. The CDR3 is made up of 16 amino acids. Per the germline V gene, CDR1 is SEHNR and CDR2 is FQNEAQ (reference sequence). The CDR3 region is CASSSRTGMNNSPLHF. The CDR3 DNA reads as TGTGCCAGCAGCTCCCGGACAGGTATGAATAATTCACCCCTCCACTTT.

The genes are TRBV10-1 and TRBJ2-3; D is possibly TRBD1 or TRBD2 (5 bases each). CDR3 length: 15 amino acids. Trimming left V 2 bases short and J 0 bases short, with 9 bases between. Germline assignment: CDR1 WNHNN and CDR2 SYGVQD (reference sequence). CDR3: CASSEGGASTDTQYF. Here the CDR3 DNA reads TGCGCCAGCAGTGAGGGGGGAGCTAGCACAGATACGCAGTATTTT.

This clone was seen a few times. CDR3 sequence: CASGSSGRRDTIYF. In DNA form, the CDR3 reads TGTGCTAGTGGTTCCTCCGGACGGAGGGACACCATATATTTT. The chain joins TRBV12-5 to TRBJ1-3; unclear D gene. CDR3 length: 14 amino acids. Germline loops: CDR1 LGHNT, CDR2 FRNRAP. Trimming took off 4 bases at V and 8 bases at J, with 15 bases between the two ends. Looking up the rest from reference TRBV12-5 and TRBJ1-3 gives the full variable domain: DARVTQTPRHKVTEMGQEVTMRCQPILGHNTVFWYRQTMMQGLELLAYFRNRAPLDDSGMPKDRFSAEMPDATLATLKIQPSEPRDSAVYFCASGSSGRRDTIYFGEGSWLTVV.

The gene calls are TRBV19 and TRBJ1-1, with 7 bases that match TRBD1. CDR1 and CDR2 from the germline V gene are LNHDA and SQIVND (reference sequence). There are 15 residues in the CDR3. J was trimmed by 4 bases and V by 6 bases; bases with no gene match: 11. CDR3 region: CASRGGVGRATEAFF. CDR3 DNA: TGTGCCAGTAGAGGGGGCGTCGGCAGGGCCACTGAAGCTTTCTTT. Combining the CDR3 with reference TRBV19 and TRBJ1-1 gives the whole variable domain DGGITQSPKYLFRKEGQNVTLSCEQNLNHDAMYWYRQDPGQGLRLIYYSQIVNDFQKGDIAEGYSVSREKKESFPLTVTSAQKNPTAFYLCASRGGVGRATEAFFGQGTRLTVV.

The chain is built from TRBV2 and TRBJ2-5; D remains ambiguous. Germline V lookup: CDR1 SNHLY, CDR2 FYNNEI. V lost 5 bases to trimming and J lost 2 bases, with 6 bases between them. The CDR3 is made up of 12 amino acids. This CDR3 reads CASSQLQETQYF. DNA for the CDR3: TGTGCCAGCAGTCAATTACAAGAGACCCAGTACTTC.